A single sample is the source of the 27 T cell receptor beta chains below, sequenced in a study of T cell responses to AZD1222 COVID-19 vaccine. The repertoire was sequenced with immunoSEQ multiplex PCR; TCRdb's copy has only in-frame clones and lacks some. The repertoire holds 150,000 to 250,000 clones, with approximately 93% as singletons. The sequencing here drew on peripheral blood, taken 28 days after the second AZD1222 dose. The source is an adult who received the AZD1222 COVID-19 vaccine.

The V call is TRBV3-1 (or the pseudogene TRBV3-2), the J call TRBJ2-7; possibly TRBD1 for D (6 bases). The germline V and J ends were trimmed by 4 bases and 6 bases, with 13 bases remaining between them. This CDR3 has 13 residues. Germline CDR1 reads LGHDT; CDR2 reads YNNKEL (reference sequence). The CDR3 is CASSRDTNSEQYF. The CDR3 DNA follows: TGTGCCAGCAGCCGGGACACCAACAGCGAGCAGTACTTC.

The V and J genes are TRBV2 and TRBJ2-1; 8 positions agree with TRBD1. CDR1 and CDR2 from the germline V gene are SNHLY and FYNNEI. V shed 4 bases, J shed 2 bases, and the junction held 4 bases outside the gene matches. This CDR3 spans 15 amino acids. The CDR3 spells CASSVDRGTYNEQFF. The CDR3 DNA reads TGTGCCAGCAGTGTTGACAGGGGAACCTACAATGAGCAGTTCTTC.

The chain carries TRBV4-2 and TRBJ1-2; D remains unclear. The V and J ends lost 0 bases and 8 bases respectively, with 19 bases between them. The CDR3 has 16 amino acids. Germline loops: CDR1 LGHNA, CDR2 YNFKEQ. CDR3 region: CASSQDLQEEMAGYTF. In DNA, the CDR3 is TGTGCCAGCAGCCAAGATTTGCAGGAGGAGATGGCGGGCTACACCTTC.

The rearrangement uses TRBV12-3 or TRBV12-4 and TRBJ2-5; the D gene is possibly TRBD2 (5 bases). This CDR3 is 13 amino acids long. V lost 6 bases, J lost 5 bases, and 13 bases lay in between. The CDR3: CASRRTPLETQYF. The CDR3 nucleotides read TGTGCCAGCAGGAGGACTCCTCTCGAGACCCAGTACTTC.

This clone was seen just once. The chain has TRBV19 and TRBJ1-1, with D possibly TRBD1 on 6 matching bases. Trimming removed 5 bases from V and 1 base from J, with 11 bases in between. Germline assignment: CDR1 LNHDA and CDR2 SQIVND (reference sequence). The CDR3 has 14 amino acids. The CDR3 nucleotides read TGTGCCAGTAGTCTCCGAGGGGGGAACACTGAAGCTTTCTTT. Protein sequence: CASSLRGGNTEAFF.

In its sample, this clone was seen a few times. The genes are TRBV5-6 and TRBJ1-1, with D possibly matching TRBD1 (6 bases). The length of the CDR3 is 15 residues. V lost 2 bases, J lost 7 bases, and 18 bases lay in between. The germline V gene encodes CDR1 SGHDT and CDR2 YYEEEE. CDR3 DNA sequence: TGTGCCAGCAGCTTCGGACACGGTCTAGGGGGTGAAGCTTTCTTT. This encodes CASSFGHGLGGEAFF.

This chain connects TRBV7-9 to TRBJ1-1; the D is unclear. CDR1 and CDR2 from the germline V gene are SEHNR and FQNEAQ (reference sequence). This CDR3 has 12 amino acids. Deletions cut 0 bases from V and 7 bases from J, with 6 bases between. The CDR3 nucleotides are TGTGCCAGCAGCTTAGCGGCCAGTGAAGCTTTCTTT. It specifies CASSLAASEAFF. The whole variable domain, filled in from reference TRBV7-9 and TRBJ1-1, reads DTGVSQNPRHKITKRGQNVTFRCDPISEHNRLYWYRQTLGQGPEFLTYFQNEAQLEKSRLLSDRFSAERPKGSFSTLEIQRTEQGDSAMYLCASSLAASEAFFGQGTRLTVV.

V and J are TRBV7-8 and TRBJ2-5; 15 bases fit TRBD2. The V gene's germline CDR1 is SGHVS and CDR2 FQNEAQ. The CDR3 totals 15 residues. With V trimmed by 4 bases and J by 4 bases, 1 base remained unmatched. In DNA form, the CDR3 reads TGTGCCAGCAGCTCGGGACTAGCGGGGGGAGAGACCCAGTACTTC. This encodes CASSSGLAGGETQYF.

This rearrangement joins TRBV6-6 to TRBJ2-1; 11 bases match TRBD2. The junction had 8 bases not matched to a gene; V was cut back by 7 bases and J by 3 bases. Germline V gene lookup returns CDR1 MNHNY and CDR2 SVGAGI (reference sequence). The CDR3 sequence is 16 residues long. CDR3 sequence: CASTKDLAGGYNEQFF. CDR3 coding DNA: TGTGCCAGCACCAAGGACCTAGCGGGGGGCTACAATGAGCAGTTCTTC.

The genes are TRBV5-1 and TRBJ2-3, with 12 bases identical to TRBD2. The CDR3 has 15 residues. In germline, CDR1 is SGHRS, CDR2 YFSETQ. V shed 4 bases and J 3 bases; nucleotides not matched to a gene: 3. CDR3 residues: CASSATSGGTDTQYF. CDR3 DNA: TGCGCCAGCAGCGCTACTAGCGGGGGGACAGATACGCAGTATTTT.

This rearrangement joins TRBV7-3 to TRBJ1-2; TRBD1 agrees at 7 bases. The CDR3 totals 13 residues. Per germline, CDR1 SGHTA and CDR2 FQGTGA. The V gene end was trimmed by 5 bases and the J gene end by 8 bases; junction bases not matched to a gene: 8. CDR3 sequence (DNA): TGTGCCAGCAGCCCACAGGGGTCGGGGGGCTACACCTTC. This sequence encodes CASSPQGSGGYTF.

The rearrangement joins TRBV18 to TRBJ1-2, with a possible D match to TRBD1 (5 bases). V was pared by 1 base and J by 2 bases, with 14 bases between. Germline CDR1 is KGHSH and CDR2 is LQKENI. The CDR3 is 16 amino acids. CDR3: CASSPLSGGGNYGYTF. CDR3 sequence (DNA): TGTGCCAGCTCACCACTTTCCGGCGGGGGAAACTATGGCTACACCTTC.

This sequence joins TRBV7-7 and TRBJ2-2; D remains ambiguous. V was pared by 0 bases and J by 5 bases, with 10 bases between. The CDR3 extends over 15 amino acids. The V gene's germline CDR1 is SSHAT and CDR2 FNYEAQ (reference sequence). The CDR3 sequence is CASSLAPTLTGELFF. The DNA for the CDR3 is TGTGCCAGCAGCTTAGCGCCTACTCTGACCGGGGAGCTGTTTTTT.

The chain links TRBV2 to TRBJ1-5; 7 bases map to TRBD1. V was clipped by 2 bases and J by 3 bases; unmatched bases: 7. This CDR3 is 16 amino acids long. Germline V gives CDR1 SNHLY, CDR2 FYNNEI. CDR3 amino acids: CASSENRGGLNQPQHF. The CDR3 nucleotides read TGTGCCAGCAGTGAAAACAGGGGAGGACTCAATCAGCCCCAGCATTTT.

The chain uses TRBV12-5 and TRBJ1-2, with TRBD1 matching 9 bases. J lost 4 bases, V lost 1 base, and 1 base had no gene match. Germline V gives CDR1 LGHNT, CDR2 FRNRAP. The CDR3 consists of 14 residues. The CDR3 here is CASGLGTGVYGYTF. The CDR3 DNA reads TGTGCTAGTGGTTTGGGGACAGGGGTCTATGGCTACACCTTC.

This chain connects TRBV12-3 or TRBV12-4 to TRBJ1-3; D gene uncertain. The CDR3 runs to 12 residues. Trimming removed 7 bases from V and 0 bases from J, with 4 bases in between. CDR3 loop: CASTHSGNTIYF. CDR3 DNA sequence: TGTGCCAGCACCCACTCTGGAAACACCATATATTTT.

V gene TRBV30 combines with J gene TRBJ1-2; tentatively, D is TRBD1 (5 bases). This CDR3 is built from 15 residues. Germline CDR1 and CDR2: GTSNPN and SVGIG (reference sequence). Trimming left V 1 base short and J 8 bases short, with 20 bases between. CDR3 protein: CAWSEGSWGGTGYTF. The CDR3 nucleotides are TGTGCCTGGAGTGAAGGGTCTTGGGGCGGCACAGGCTACACCTTC. The variable domain in full, with the rest retrieved from reference TRBV30 and TRBJ1-2, is SQTIHQWPATLVQPVGSPLSLECTVEGTSNPNLYWYRQAAGRGLQLLFYSVGIGQISSEVPQNLSASRPQDRQFILSSKKLLLSDSGFYLCAWSEGSWGGTGYTFGSGTRLTVV.

The chain employs TRBV7-6 and TRBJ1-1; TRBD1 aligns across 8 bases. The J segment lost 0 bases and the V segment lost 1 base, leaving 13 bases of the junction unmatched. This CDR3 is 19 amino acids long. Looked up from germline, CDR1 is SGHVS and CDR2 is FNYEAQ. The CDR3 is CASSLGPRVLDRVNTEAFF. The CDR3 DNA sequence: TGTGCCAGCAGCTTAGGCCCTAGGGTTCTGGACAGGGTGAACACTGAAGCTTTCTTT.

The chain is built from TRBV7-2 and TRBJ1-4, with 9 bases that match TRBD1. Germline V lookup: CDR1 SGHTA, CDR2 FQGNSA. The CDR3 totals 15 residues. Trimming at V came to 3 bases and at J to 7 bases, leaving 6 bases not matched to a gene. CDR3 in amino acids: CASSFTTGGTEKLFF. The CDR3 DNA reads TGTGCCAGCAGCTTCACGACAGGGGGAACTGAAAAACTGTTTTTT.

The V and J genes are TRBV5-3 and TRBJ2-3; D possibly uses TRBD1 or TRBD2 (6 bases each). TRBV5-3 is an open reading frame whose function is uncertain. Trimming removed 0 bases from V and 2 bases from J, with 13 bases in between. The CDR3 totals 16 residues. In nucleotides, the CDR3 is TGTGCCAGAAGCTTGGAAGATGGGGGGCACACAGATACGCAGTATTTT. It specifies CARSLEDGGHTDTQYF.

This chain joins TRBV30 and TRBJ1-2; TRBD1 aligns across 7 bases. The CDR3 loop spans 13 amino acids. Germline trimming cut 3 bases from V and 4 bases from J; bases unmatched to any gene: 5. Germline V lookup: CDR1 GTSNPN, CDR2 SVGIG (reference sequence). The CDR3 is CAWRGAGGYGYTF. In DNA form, the CDR3 reads TGTGCCTGGAGAGGAGCAGGGGGCTATGGCTACACCTTC.

The chain joins TRBV7-2 to TRBJ1-2, with a weak D call TRBD1 (5 bases). Trimming removed 1 base at V and 8 bases at J, with 14 bases between. CDR1 is SGHTA and CDR2 is FQGNSA in the germline V gene. The CDR3 is 14 amino acids. CDR3: CASSLDSGRLGYTF. CDR3 DNA: TGTGCCAGCAGCTTAGATTCAGGGAGGTTGGGCTACACCTTC.

The chain is built from TRBV5-6 and TRBJ2-2; 8 positions match TRBD1. The germline gives CDR1 SGHDT, CDR2 YYEEEE. The CDR3 is 15 amino acids. The V gene end was trimmed by 4 bases and the J gene end by 9 bases; junction bases not matched to a gene: 11. The CDR3 DNA reads as TGTGCCAGCAGCGCACGGACAGGGTTTCGAAGGGAGCTGTTTTTT. It encodes CASSARTGFRRELFF.

In this sample, this clone turned up a few times. The chain joins TRBV6-4 to TRBJ1-1, with a possible D match to TRBD1 (6 bases). The V gene lost 6 bases and the J gene lost 8 bases, with 16 bases spanning the gap. CDR3 size: 13 residues. Germline assignment: CDR1 MRHNA and CDR2 SNTAGT. The CDR3 is CASSAAGGGEAFF. CDR3 in DNA: TGTGCCAGCAGCGCGGCGGGGGGCGGCGAAGCTTTCTTT.

The chain carries TRBV7-8 and TRBJ1-2, with D tentatively TRBD1 (6 bases). The germline V gene has CDR1 SGHVS and CDR2 FQNEAQ. Trimming took 6 bases from V and 5 from J, leaving 19 bases between them. This CDR3 is 15 amino acids long. The CDR3 here is CASRPNRGQRYGYTF. Written as DNA, the CDR3 is TGTGCCAGCAGACCGAACAGAGGACAGCGTTATGGCTACACCTTC.

The chain joins TRBV18 to TRBJ2-3, with TRBD2 matching over 10 bases. Germline V CDR1 and CDR2: KGHSH, LQKENI. The CDR3 has 16 amino acids. V was clipped by 2 bases and J by 3 bases; unmatched bases: 5. In DNA, the CDR3 is TGTGCCAGCTCACCATCGGGAGCGGGGGGGACAGATACGCAGTATTTT. As protein: CASSPSGAGGTDTQYF.

V is TRBV12-3 or TRBV12-4 and J is TRBJ2-1; D ambiguous. With 4 bases removed from V and 9 bases from J, the gap between germline ends came to 10 bases. The CDR3 contains 12 residues. CDR3 nucleotide sequence: TGTGCCAGCAGTTCGCCTGTAAGTGAGCAGTTCTTC. Protein: CASSSPVSEQFF.